This note documents a single T cell receptor beta chain sequence. The antigen is undetermined. The source of the sample is a study of T-cell memory formation after mild COVID-19. General study results and limits: Certain responding clones were present in pre-infection memory, suggesting participation of cross-reactive memory. Contracting clones, day 15 to 85, had balanced CD4/CD8, and later expanders favored CD4+. CD4+ contracting clones were mainly CM and EM; CD8+ ones, EMRA.

CDR3 size: 13 residues. Trimming stripped 5 bases from V and 8 bases from J, with 15 bases between. Germline CDR1 is SEHNR and CDR2 is FQNEAQ (reference sequence). In TCRdb, the 5' RACE reads were re-called with MiXCR into one record per CDR3 protein. The table lists around 420,000 distinct CDR3 sequences, about 24% of them singletons, with around 9.5% in the top ten. The clonotype was recovered from an adult woman who had mild COVID-19 (a few samples of this study predate the infection). Cell type and time point are not known. The rearrangement uses TRBV7-9 and TRBJ1-1; D uncertain. The sequenced material came from PBMCs or a T cell subset sorted from them (not recorded which). CDR3: CASSPRVLGEAFF. The CDR3 DNA reads TGTGCCAGCAGCCCCCGGGTCCTAGGGGAAGCTTTCTTT.